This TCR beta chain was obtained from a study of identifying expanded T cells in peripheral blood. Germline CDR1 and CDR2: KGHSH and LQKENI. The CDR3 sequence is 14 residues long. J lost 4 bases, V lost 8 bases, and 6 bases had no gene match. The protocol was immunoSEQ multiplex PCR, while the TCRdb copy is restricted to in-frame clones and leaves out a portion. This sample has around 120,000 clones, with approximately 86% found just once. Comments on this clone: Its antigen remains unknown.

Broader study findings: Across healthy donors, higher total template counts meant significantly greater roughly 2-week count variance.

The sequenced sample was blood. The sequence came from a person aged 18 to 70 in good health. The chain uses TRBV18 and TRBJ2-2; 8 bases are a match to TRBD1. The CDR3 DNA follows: TGTGCCAGCCCCAGAGACAGGGGCACCGGGGAGCTGTTTTTT. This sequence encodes CASPRDRGTGELFF. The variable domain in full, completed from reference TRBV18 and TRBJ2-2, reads NAGVMQNPRHLVRRRGQEARLRCSPMKGHSHVYWYRQLPEEGLKFMVYLQKENIIDESGMPKERFSAEFPKEGPSILRIQQVVRGDSAAYFCASPRDRGTGELFFGEGSRLTVL.